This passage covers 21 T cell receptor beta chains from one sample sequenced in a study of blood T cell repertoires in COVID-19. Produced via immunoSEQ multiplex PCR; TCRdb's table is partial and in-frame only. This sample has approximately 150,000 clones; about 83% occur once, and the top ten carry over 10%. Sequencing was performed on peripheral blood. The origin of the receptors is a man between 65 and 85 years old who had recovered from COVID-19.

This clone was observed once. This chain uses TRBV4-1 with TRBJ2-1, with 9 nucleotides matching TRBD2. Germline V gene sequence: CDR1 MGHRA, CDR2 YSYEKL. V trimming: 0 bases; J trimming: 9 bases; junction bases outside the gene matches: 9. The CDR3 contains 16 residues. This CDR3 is CASSQDSREGRGEQFF. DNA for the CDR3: TGCGCCAGCAGCCAAGATTCGCGGGAGGGCCGTGGTGAGCAGTTCTTC.

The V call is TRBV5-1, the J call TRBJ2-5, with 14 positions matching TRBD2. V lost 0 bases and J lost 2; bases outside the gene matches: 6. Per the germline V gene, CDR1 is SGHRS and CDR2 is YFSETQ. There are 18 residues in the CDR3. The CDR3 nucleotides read TGCGCCAGCAGCTTGGGGGGGACTAGCGGGAGTGGACAAGAGACCCAGTACTTC. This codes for CASSLGGTSGSGQETQYF.

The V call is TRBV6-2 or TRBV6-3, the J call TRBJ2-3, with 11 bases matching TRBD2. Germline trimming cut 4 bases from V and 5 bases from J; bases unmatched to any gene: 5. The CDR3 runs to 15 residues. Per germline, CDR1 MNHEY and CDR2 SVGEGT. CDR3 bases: TGTGCCAGCAGTTTAGCGGGAGGGCCGGGAGATACGCAGTATTTT. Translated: CASSLAGGPGDTQYF.

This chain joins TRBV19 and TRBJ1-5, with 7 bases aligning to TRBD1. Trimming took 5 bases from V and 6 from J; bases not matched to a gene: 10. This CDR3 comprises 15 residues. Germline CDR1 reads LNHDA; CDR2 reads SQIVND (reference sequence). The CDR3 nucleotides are TGTGCCAGTAGTTCGGACCGGGACAGACGTCAGCCCCAGCATTTT. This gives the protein CASSSDRDRRQPQHF. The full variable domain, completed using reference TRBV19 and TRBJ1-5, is DGGITQSPKYLFRKEGQNVTLSCEQNLNHDAMYWYRQDPGQGLRLIYYSQIVNDFQKGDIAEGYSVSREKKESFPLTVTSAQKNPTAFYLCASSSDRDRRQPQHFGDGTRLSIL.

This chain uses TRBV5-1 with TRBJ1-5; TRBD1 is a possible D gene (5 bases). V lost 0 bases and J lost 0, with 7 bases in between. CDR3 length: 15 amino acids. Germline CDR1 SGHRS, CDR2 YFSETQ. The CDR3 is CASSLEGNSNQPQHF. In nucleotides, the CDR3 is TGCGCCAGCAGCTTGGAGGGGAATAGCAATCAGCCCCAGCATTTT.

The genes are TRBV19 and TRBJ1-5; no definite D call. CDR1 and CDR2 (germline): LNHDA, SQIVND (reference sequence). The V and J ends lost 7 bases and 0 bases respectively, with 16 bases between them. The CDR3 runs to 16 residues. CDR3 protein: CASKPEATYSNQPQHF. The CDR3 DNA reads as TGTGCCAGTAAGCCTGAGGCAACCTATAGCAATCAGCCCCAGCATTTT.

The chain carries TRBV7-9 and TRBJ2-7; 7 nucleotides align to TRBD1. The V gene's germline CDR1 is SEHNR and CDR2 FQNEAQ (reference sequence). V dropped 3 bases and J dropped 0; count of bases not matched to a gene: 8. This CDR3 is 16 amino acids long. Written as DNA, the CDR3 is TGTGCCAGCAGCTTGATACAGGGGCCGCACTCCTACGAGCAGTACTTC. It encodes CASSLIQGPHSYEQYF.

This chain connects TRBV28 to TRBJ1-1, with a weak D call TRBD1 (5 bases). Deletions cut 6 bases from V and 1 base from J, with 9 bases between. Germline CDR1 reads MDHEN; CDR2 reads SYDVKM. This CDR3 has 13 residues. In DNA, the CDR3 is TGTGCCAGCAGGGCGCAGGGGAACACTGAAGCTTTCTTT. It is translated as CASRAQGNTEAFF.

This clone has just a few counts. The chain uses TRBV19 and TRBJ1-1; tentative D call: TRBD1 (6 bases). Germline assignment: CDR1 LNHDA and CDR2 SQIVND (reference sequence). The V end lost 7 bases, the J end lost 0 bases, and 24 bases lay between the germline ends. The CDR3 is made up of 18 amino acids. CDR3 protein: CASTRTAYTHRMNTEAFF. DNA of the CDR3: TGTGCCAGTACCCGGACAGCCTATACTCATCGGATGAACACTGAAGCTTTCTTT.

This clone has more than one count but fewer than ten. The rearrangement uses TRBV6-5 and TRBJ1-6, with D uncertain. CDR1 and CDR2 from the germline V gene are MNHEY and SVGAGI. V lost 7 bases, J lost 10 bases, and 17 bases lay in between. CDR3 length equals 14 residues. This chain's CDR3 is CASKSTLVKSPLHF. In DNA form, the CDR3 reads TGTGCCAGCAAGTCGACACTGGTCAAATCACCCCTCCACTTT.

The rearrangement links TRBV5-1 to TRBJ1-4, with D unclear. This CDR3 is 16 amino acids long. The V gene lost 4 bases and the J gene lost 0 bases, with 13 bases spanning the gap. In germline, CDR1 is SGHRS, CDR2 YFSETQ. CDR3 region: CASSLNIGATNEKLFF. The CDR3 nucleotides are TGCGCCAGCAGCCTGAACATTGGTGCAACTAATGAAAAACTGTTTTTT.

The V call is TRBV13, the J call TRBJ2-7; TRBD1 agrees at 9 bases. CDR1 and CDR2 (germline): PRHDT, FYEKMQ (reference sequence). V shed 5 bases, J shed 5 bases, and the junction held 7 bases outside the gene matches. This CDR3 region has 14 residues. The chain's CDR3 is CASSPGQGRNEQYF. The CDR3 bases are TGTGCCAGCAGCCCCGGACAGGGGAGGAACGAGCAGTACTTC.

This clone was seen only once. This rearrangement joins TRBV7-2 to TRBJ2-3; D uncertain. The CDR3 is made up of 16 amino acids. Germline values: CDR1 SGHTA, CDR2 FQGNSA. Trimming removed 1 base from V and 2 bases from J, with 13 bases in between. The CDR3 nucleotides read TGTGCCAGCAGCTTAGAAGGTAGCTGGATCACAGATACGCAGTATTTT. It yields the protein CASSLEGSWITDTQYF.

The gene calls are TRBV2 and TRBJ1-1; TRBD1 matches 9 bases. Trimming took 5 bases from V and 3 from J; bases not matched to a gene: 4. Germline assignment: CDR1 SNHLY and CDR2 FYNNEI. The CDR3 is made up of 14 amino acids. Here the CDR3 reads CASSPGQGYTEAFF. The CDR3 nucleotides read TGTGCCAGCAGTCCTGGACAGGGGTACACTGAAGCTTTCTTT.

The CDR3 loop reads CASSPGQGDYGYTF. In nucleotides, the CDR3 is TGCGCCAGCAGTCCAGGACAGGGGGACTATGGCTACACCTTC. The V gene is TRBV10-1, the J gene TRBJ1-2; 10 bases match TRBD1. CDR3 length: 14 residues. V shed 5 bases, J shed 3 bases, and the junction held 3 bases outside the gene matches. CDR1 is WNHNN, CDR2 SYGVQD, per germline (reference sequence).

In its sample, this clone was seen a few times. CDR3 nucleotides: TGCGCCAGCAGCTTGGGGAGACCCGGAGAAGAGTCACCCCTCCACTTT. Protein sequence: CASSLGRPGEESPLHF. This chain joins TRBV5-1 and TRBJ1-6; unclear D gene. V lost 0 bases to trimming and J lost 10 bases, with 17 bases between them. The CDR3 is made up of 16 amino acids. The germline CDR1 and CDR2 sequences are SGHRS and YFSETQ.

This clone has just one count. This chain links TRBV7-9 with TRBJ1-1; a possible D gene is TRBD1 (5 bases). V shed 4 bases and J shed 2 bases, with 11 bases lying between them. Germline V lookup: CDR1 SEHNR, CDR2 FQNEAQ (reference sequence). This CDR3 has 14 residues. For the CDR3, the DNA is TGTGCCAGCAGCTCCTCGACAGCCAACACTGAAGCTTTCTTT. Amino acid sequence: CASSSSTANTEAFF. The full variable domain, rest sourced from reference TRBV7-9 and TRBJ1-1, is DTGVSQNPRHKITKRGQNVTFRCDPISEHNRLYWYRQTLGQGPEFLTYFQNEAQLEKSRLLSDRFSAERPKGSFSTLEIQRTEQGDSAMYLCASSSSTANTEAFFGQGTRLTVV.

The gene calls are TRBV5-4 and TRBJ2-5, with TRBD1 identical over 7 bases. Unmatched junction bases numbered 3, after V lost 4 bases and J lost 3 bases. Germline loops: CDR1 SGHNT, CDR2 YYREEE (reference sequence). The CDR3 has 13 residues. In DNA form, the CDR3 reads TGTGCCAGCAGCACCGGGACAGAAGAGACCCAGTACTTC. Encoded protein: CASSTGTEETQYF.

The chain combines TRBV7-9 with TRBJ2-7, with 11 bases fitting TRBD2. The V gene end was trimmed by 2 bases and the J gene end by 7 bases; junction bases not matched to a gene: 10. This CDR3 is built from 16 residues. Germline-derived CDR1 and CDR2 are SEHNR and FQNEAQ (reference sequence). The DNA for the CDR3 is TGTGCCAGCAGCTTAATCGGTAGCGGGAGGGCCGATGAGCAGTACTTC. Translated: CASSLIGSGRADEQYF.

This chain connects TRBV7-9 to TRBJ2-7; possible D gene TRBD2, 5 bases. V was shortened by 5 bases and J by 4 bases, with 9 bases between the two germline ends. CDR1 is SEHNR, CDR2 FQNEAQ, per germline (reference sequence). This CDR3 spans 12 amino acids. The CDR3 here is CASSGSGYEQYF. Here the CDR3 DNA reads TGTGCCAGCAGCGGGAGTGGGTACGAGCAGTACTTC.

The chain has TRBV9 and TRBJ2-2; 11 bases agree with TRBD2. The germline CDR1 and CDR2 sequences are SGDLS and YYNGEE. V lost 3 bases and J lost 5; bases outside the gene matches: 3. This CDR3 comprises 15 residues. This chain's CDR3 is CASSDSGRDTGELFF. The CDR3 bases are TGTGCCAGCAGCGATAGCGGGAGGGATACCGGGGAGCTGTTTTTT.